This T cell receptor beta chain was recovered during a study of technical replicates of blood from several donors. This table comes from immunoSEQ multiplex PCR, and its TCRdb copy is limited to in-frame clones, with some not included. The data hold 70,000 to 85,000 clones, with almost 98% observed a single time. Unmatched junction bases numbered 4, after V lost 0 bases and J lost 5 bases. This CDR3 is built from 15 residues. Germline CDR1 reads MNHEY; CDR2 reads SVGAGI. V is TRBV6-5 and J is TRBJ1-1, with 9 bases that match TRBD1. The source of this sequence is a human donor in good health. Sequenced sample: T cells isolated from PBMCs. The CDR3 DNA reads TGTGCCAGCAGTTACTCGGGACAGGGAGGGACTGAAGCTTTCTTT. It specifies CASSYSGQGGTEAFF.